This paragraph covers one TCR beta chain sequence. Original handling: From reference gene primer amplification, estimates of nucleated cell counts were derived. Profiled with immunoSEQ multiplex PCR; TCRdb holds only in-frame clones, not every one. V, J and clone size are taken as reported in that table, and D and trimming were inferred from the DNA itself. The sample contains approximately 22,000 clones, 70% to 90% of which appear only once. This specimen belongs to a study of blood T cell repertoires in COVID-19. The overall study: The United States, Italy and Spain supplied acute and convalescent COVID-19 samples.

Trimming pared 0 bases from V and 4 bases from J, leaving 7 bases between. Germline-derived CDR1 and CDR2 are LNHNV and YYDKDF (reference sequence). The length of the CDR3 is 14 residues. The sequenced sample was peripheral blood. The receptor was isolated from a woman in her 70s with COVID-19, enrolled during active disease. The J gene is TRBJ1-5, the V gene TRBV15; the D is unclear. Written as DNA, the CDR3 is TGTGCCACCAGCAGAGATACGGTTAATCAGCCCCAGCATTTT. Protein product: CATSRDTVNQPQHF. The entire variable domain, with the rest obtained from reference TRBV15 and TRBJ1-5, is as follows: DAMVIQNPRYQVTQFGKPVTLSCSQTLNHNVMYWYQQKSSQAPKLLFHYYDKDFNNEADTPDNFQSRRPNTSFCFLDIRSPGLGDTAMYLCATSRDTVNQPQHFGDGTRLSIL.